This is a list of T cell receptor beta chains from one sample in a study of cytomegalovirus exposure and HLA in healthy donors. Measured with immunoSEQ multiplex PCR; TCRdb has only the in-frame clones, and not every one. The table records 80,000 to 95,000 clones, roughly 74% of them present only once. Sequences were obtained from PBMCs. The receptors originated from a woman between 18 and 29 years old in good health and CMV-seropositive. CDR3s include the opening cysteine and the closing phenylalanine or tryptophan. D genes are given only for firm matches. Some rows have no size entry. The others give once, few or many, or a class for an expanded clone.

V gene	clone size	D gene	J gene	CDR3 DNA	CDR3 protein
TRBV5-1	-	-	TRBJ1-6	TGCGCCAGCAGCTTGGAGGGGGTAACACCCCTCCACTTT	CASSLEGVTPLHF
TRBV7-2	-	-	TRBJ1-6	TGTGCCAGCAGCTCGAGCTCCTATAATTCACCCCTCCACTTT	CASSSSSYNSPLHF
TRBV28	-	-	TRBJ1-1	TGTGCCAGCAGTGCTCGGACAGCAAGGGACACTGAAGCTTTCTTT	CASSARTARDTEAFF
TRBV6-5	-	-	TRBJ1-4	TGTGCCAGCAGTTACTTCGGCGCAACTAATGAGAAACTGTTTTTT	CASSYFGATNEKLFF
TRBV7-6	-	-	TRBJ2-1	TGTGCCAGCAGCCCGAGACTAGGCGGGAAGGTCTACAATGAGCAGTTCTTC	CASSPRLGGKVYNEQFF
TRBV5-6	few	TRBD1	TRBJ1-1	TGTGCCAGCAGCTTGGATTGGGGGACAGGGTACCAAACTGAAGCTTTCTTT	CASSLDWGTGYQTEAFF
TRBV4-2	-	TRBD2	TRBJ2-7	TGTGCCAGCAGCCAAGAAAGGCCTAGCGGGGCTTACGAGCAGTACTTC	CASSQERPSGAYEQYF
TRBV11-2	few	-	TRBJ2-7	TGTGCCAGCAGCTTGGTCAGAACCTACGAGCAGTACTTC	CASSLVRTYEQYF
TRBV7-6	-	-	TRBJ2-5	TGTGCCAGCAGCAATCCCAGGGCAGCCGATCGTGAGACCCAGTACTTC	CASSNPRAADRETQYF
TRBV6-1	-	-	TRBJ2-2	TGTGCCAGCAGCCCCTGGCGGGACCACACCGGGGAGCTGTTTTTT	CASSPWRDHTGELFF
TRBV7-3	-	-	TRBJ2-5	TGTGCCAGCAGCGGGGGACTCCAAGAGACCCAGTACTTC	CASSGGLQETQYF
TRBV9	few	TRBD2	TRBJ2-3	TGTGCCAGCAGCTCGTTAGCGGGAAGCACAGATACGCAGTATTTT	CASSSLAGSTDTQYF
TRBV6-5	few	-	TRBJ1-2	TGTGCCAGCAGTTTCAGGGATGTCTATGGCTACACCTTC	CASSFRDVYGYTF
TRBV5-6	few	TRBD1	TRBJ2-5	TGTGCCAGCAGCTTGCTCGTCTGGACAGGGGACCAAGAGACCCAGTACTTC	CASSLLVWTGDQETQYF
TRBV27	-	-	TRBJ1-1	TGTGCCAGCAGTTTATACAGCTTGAACACTGAAGCTTTCTTT	CASSLYSLNTEAFF
TRBV6-5	-	TRBD2	TRBJ2-7	TGTGCCAGCAATTTCATGCTAGCGGACGAGCAGTACTTC	CASNFMLADEQYF
TRBV7-3	-	TRBD2	TRBJ2-1	TGTGCCAGCAGCCCCTTCCGGGCGGGAGGGCTCTCCAATGAGCAGTTCTTC	CASSPFRAGGLSNEQFF
TRBV4-2	-	-	TRBJ2-5	TGTGCCAGCAGCCAAGATGGAGGCCCGCGGGAGACCCAGTACTTC	CASSQDGGPRETQYF
TRBV30	-	-	TRBJ1-2	TGTGCCTGGAGTGTAGAGGGGGTTAACTATGGCTACACCTTC	CAWSVEGVNYGYTF
TRBV18	-	-	TRBJ2-1	TGTGCCAGCTCACCCGACAGGACCTACAATGAGCAGTTCTTC	CASSPDRTYNEQFF
TRBV28	-	-	TRBJ2-1	TGTGCCAGCAGCTCTCCGGGCCCTGGCGGGCACAATGAGCAGTTCTTC	CASSSPGPGGHNEQFF
TRBV28	once	-	TRBJ1-2	TGTGCCAGCAGTCCCCCCCGGGGGGCGCAGGGCTACACCTTC	CASSPPRGAQGYTF
TRBV6-5	few	-	TRBJ2-7	TGTGCCAGCAGTCGAGACAACCCCTTCTACGAGCAGTACTTC	CASSRDNPFYEQYF
TRBV7-3	-	TRBD1	TRBJ2-7	TGTGCCAGCAGCGCGGACAGGGCCAACGAGCAGTACTTC	CASSADRANEQYF
TRBV5-3	few	TRBD1	TRBJ1-5	TGTGCCAGAAGCTCCCGGTTGTTGGGACAGGGGGGAAGCAATCAGCCCCAGCATTTT	CARSSRLLGQGGSNQPQHF
TRBV30	-	TRBD2	TRBJ2-7	TGTGCCTGGGATATCGGGACTACTGAGCAGTACTTC	CAWDIGTTEQYF
TRBV19	few	-	TRBJ1-1	TGTGCCAGTAGGCCCCCCAGGGCCGGGACTGAAGCTTTCTTT	CASRPPRAGTEAFF
TRBV7-2	few	-	TRBJ2-7	TGTGCCAGCAGCTCCCATCACGAGCAGTACTTC	CASSSHHEQYF
TRBV6-4	-	TRBD2	TRBJ2-3	TGTGCCAGCAGTAGCGGGAGAGACACAGATACGCAGTATTTT	CASSSGRDTDTQYF
TRBV7-2	-	-	TRBJ2-4	TGTGCCAGCAGCTTAGCGGTCACCGGGGGAGCCAAAAACATTCAGTACTTC	CASSLAVTGGAKNIQYF
TRBV7-8	once	-	TRBJ2-2	TGTGCCAGCAGCCTAGGGGTTGGGCGGGTGAACACCGGGGAGCTGTTTTTT	CASSLGVGRVNTGELFF
TRBV25-1	few	TRBD1	TRBJ1-4	TGTGCCAGCAGTGGGGACGGACAGGGGGGTGAAAAACTGTTTTTT	CASSGDGQGGEKLFF
TRBV10-2	-	-	TRBJ2-7	TGCGCCAGCAGGGGGACAGCGGGTGGGGCCTACGAGCAGTACTTC	CASRGTAGGAYEQYF
TRBV6-1	-	TRBD1	TRBJ1-6	TGTGCCAGCAGTGAAGGGGACAGGGGGCATAATTCACCCCTCCACTTT	CASSEGDRGHNSPLHF
TRBV2	few	TRBD1	TRBJ2-7	TGTGCCAGCAGGGCGGACAGGGGCGAGCAGTACTTC	CASRADRGEQYF
TRBV6-1	-	TRBD1	TRBJ2-7	TGTGCCAGCAGTTTCAGGACAGGGGTAGGGGAGCAGTACTTC	CASSFRTGVGEQYF
TRBV6-1	-	-	TRBJ2-5	TGTGCCAGCAGTGAGGGCCGGTCACAACAAGAGACCCAGTACTTC	CASSEGRSQQETQYF
TRBV5-1	-	TRBD1	TRBJ2-5	TGCGCCAGCCGACTCGACAGGGCCCCTCAAGAGACCCAGTACTTC	CASRLDRAPQETQYF
TRBV6-5	-	TRBD1	TRBJ1-5	TGTGCCAGCAGGCCCGACAGGGGTAGCAATCAGCCCCAGCATTTT	CASRPDRGSNQPQHF
TRBV7-7	-	-	TRBJ2-2	TGTGCCAGCAGCTCGGTGAACACCGGGGAGCTGTTTTTT	CASSSVNTGELFF
TRBV2	-	-	TRBJ1-4	TGTGCCAGCAGTGAACGGAGGGGCCCAGCTAATGAAAAACTGTTTTTT	CASSERRGPANEKLFF
TRBV10-3	-	TRBD2	TRBJ2-1	TGTGCCATCAGTACACTAGCGGGAGGGCATAATGAGCAGTTCTTC	CAISTLAGGHNEQFF
TRBV2	few	-	TRBJ2-7	TGTGCCAGCACCCTGGGACTCATTCCCTACGAGCAGTACTTC	CASTLGLIPYEQYF
TRBV29-1	few	-	TRBJ2-7	TGCAGCGTTGGCCAGGGGCCATCCTACGAGCAGTACTTC	CSVGQGPSYEQYF
TRBV11-2	-	TRBD2	TRBJ2-1	TGTGCCAGCAGCCAAGGCCAGCGGGGCTGGGATGAGCAGTTCTTC	CASSQGQRGWDEQFF
TRBV30	few	TRBD2	TRBJ2-7	TGTGCCTGGAGTGTAACTCCTAGCGGAGCCTACGAGCAGTACTTC	CAWSVTPSGAYEQYF